The 20 T cell receptor beta chains below come from one sample, sequenced in a study of response to subunit inactivated influenza vaccine. From the RT-PCR reads, TCRdb called clonotypes with MiXCR, one entry per CDR3 protein. The sample gives fewer than 550,000 distinct CDR3 sequences, around 25% of which show up once; 1.5% to 2% is in the top ten. The sequencing used CD4+ T cells sorted from PBMCs, collected 5 days after vaccination. Receptors were obtained from a man aged 50-60 years who received an inactivated influenza vaccine.

This sequence joins TRBV5-1 and TRBJ2-5; 7 positions match TRBD1. Germline loops: CDR1 SGHRS, CDR2 YFSETQ. The trim removed 1 base at V and 2 bases at J, leaving 11 bases unmatched. The CDR3 consists of 17 residues. The CDR3 DNA reads as TGCGCCAGCAGCTTGACGGGACAGCTAGGGTTACAAGAGACCCAGTACTTC. This codes for CASSLTGQLGLQETQYF.

Remarks on this clonotype: Since no conserved phenylalanine or tryptophan closes the CDR3, a read error is the likely cause. V usage is TRBV20-1 and J usage is TRBJ2-1; D is tentatively TRBD1 or TRBD2 (5 bases each). CDR3 size: 13 residues. The germline V gene encodes CDR1 DFQATT and CDR2 SNEGSKA (reference sequence). The V and J ends lost 2 bases and 7 bases respectively, with 12 bases between them. CDR3 in amino acids: CSARLGVGNEQFC. CDR3 DNA sequence: TGCAGTGCTAGATTGGGGGTTGGGAATGAGCAGTTCTGC.

The chain carries TRBV29-1 and TRBJ1-1, with D possibly TRBD1 on 5 matching bases. CDR1 and CDR2 (germline): SQVTM, ANQGSEA. The CDR3 spans 14 residues. Deletions cut 3 bases from V and 4 bases from J, with 15 bases between. CDR3 in DNA: TGCAGCGTTGAGGGGACGCAGGGCGTCACTGAAGCTTTCTTT. This translates into CSVEGTQGVTEAFF.

The V and J genes are TRBV28 and TRBJ1-2; the D is unclear. V lost 3 bases, J lost 6 bases, and 14 bases lay in between. Germline CDR1 is MDHEN and CDR2 is SYDVKM. This CDR3 has 14 residues. This CDR3 is CASSFRRGLDGYTF. For the CDR3, the DNA is TGTGCCAGCAGTTTCAGAAGAGGGTTGGATGGCTACACCTTC.

The CDR3 loop reads CASSLTPTGTGANVLTF. In nucleotides, the CDR3 is TGCGCCAGCAGCTTGACCCCTACAGGGACTGGGGCCAACGTCCTGACTTTC. The chain has TRBV5-1 and TRBJ2-6; weak D call: TRBD1 (6 bases). V lost 1 base to trimming and J lost 2 bases, with 13 bases between them. Germline V gene sequence: CDR1 SGHRS, CDR2 YFSETQ. There are 17 residues in the CDR3.

V and J are TRBV20-1 and TRBJ2-7; no clear D. The CDR3 covers 13 residues. In germline, CDR1 is DFQATT, CDR2 SNEGSKA (reference sequence). V lost 6 bases, J lost 2 bases, and 14 bases lay in between. The CDR3 is CSAEKDSTYEQYF. In DNA form, the CDR3 reads TGCAGTGCGGAAAAAGACTCAACCTACGAGCAGTACTTC.

V gene TRBV6-5 combines with J gene TRBJ1-4; D perhaps matches TRBD1 (5 bases). The CDR3 runs to 16 residues. Looked up from germline, CDR1 is MNHEY and CDR2 is SVGAGI. V lost 0 bases and J 8 bases, leaving 16 bases between the germline ends. CDR3 coding DNA: TGTGCCAGCAGTTACTCTGGGGCTCCAGGACGCGAAAAACTGTTTTTT. It codes for CASSYSGAPGREKLFF.

This clonotype was counted a few times. The chain uses TRBV4-2 and TRBJ2-1; a weak D match, TRBD1 (5 bases). V lost 4 bases and J lost 7, with 23 bases in between. The CDR3 runs to 17 residues. The germline gives CDR1 LGHNA, CDR2 YNFKEQ. The CDR3: CASSPNKAGLVGNEQFF. CDR3 DNA sequence: TGTGCCAGCAGCCCCAACAAGGCAGGGTTGGTTGGTAATGAGCAGTTCTTC.

This clonotype has at least ten counts. CDR3: CASSFGQGGSPLHF. DNA of the CDR3: TGTGCCAGCAGCTTCGGACAGGGAGGATCACCCCTCCACTTT. This chain joins TRBV12-3 or TRBV12-4 and TRBJ1-6; 8 bases are a match to TRBD1. Trimming took 6 bases from V and 10 from J; bases not matched to a gene: 8. This CDR3 contains 14 residues.

Only a few counts were recorded for this clonotype. The rearrangement links TRBV7-9 to TRBJ2-7, with D possibly TRBD2 on 6 matching bases. From germline, CDR1 is SEHNR and CDR2 FQNEAQ (reference sequence). The CDR3 runs 16 residues. Trimming removed 7 bases from V and 3 bases from J, with 22 bases in between. This CDR3 reads CASTAGRREVVYEQYF. DNA of the CDR3: TGTGCCAGCACCGCCGGACGCAGGGAGGTAGTCTACGAGCAGTACTTC.

DNA of the CDR3: TGTGCCAGCAGCTTAAACGGAAGAGGGGGATCCTACGAGCAGTACTTC. Translating gives CASSLNGRGGSYEQYF. The chain links TRBV7-6 to TRBJ2-7, with D maybe TRBD1 (6 bases). Looked up from germline, CDR1 is SGHVS and CDR2 is FNYEAQ. Trimming shortened V by 2 bases and J by 1 base, and 15 bases separated the two germline ends. CDR3 length: 16 amino acids.

This chain links TRBV29-1 with TRBJ2-5; 9 nucleotides align to TRBD1. The V and J ends lost 3 bases and 6 bases, in that order; junction bases with no gene match: 8. The CDR3 totals 14 residues. CDR1 and CDR2 (germline): SQVTM, ANQGSEA. CDR3 sequence (DNA): TGCAGCGTTGATAAGGCGGGACAGGGACAGACCCAGTACTTC. This codes for CSVDKAGQGQTQYF.

This clonotype was counted a few times. This chain links TRBV19 with TRBJ2-1, with no clear D. The CDR3 sequence is 15 residues long. The V end was cut by 4 bases, the J end by 0 bases, with 10 bases between. CDR1 is LNHDA and CDR2 is SQIVND in the germline V gene (reference sequence). CDR3 protein: CASSKDGLSYNEQFF. The CDR3 DNA reads TGTGCCAGTAGTAAGGACGGGCTCTCCTACAATGAGCAGTTCTTC.

The gene calls are TRBV30 and TRBJ2-3; D may be TRBD1 (6 bases). The CDR3 sequence is 14 residues long. Trimming took 4 bases from V and 0 from J, leaving 11 bases between them. The germline V gene encodes CDR1 GTSNPN and CDR2 SVGIG (reference sequence). CDR3 sequence reads: CAWTKGDSTDTQYF. CDR3 bases: TGTGCCTGGACTAAGGGGGACAGCACAGATACGCAGTATTTT.

This clonotype was counted only a few times. J is TRBJ2-1 and V is TRBV20-1; D call uncertain. CDR3 size: 13 residues. V was clipped by 6 bases and J by 4 bases, with 13 bases between them. Germline-derived CDR1 and CDR2 are DFQATT and SNEGSKA (reference sequence). This CDR3 is CSARRGPYNEQFF. The CDR3 DNA sequence: TGCAGTGCGCGCAGAGGACCTTACAATGAGCAGTTCTTC.

This sequence joins TRBV4-2 and TRBJ2-4, with D maybe TRBD2 (5 bases). The CDR3 sequence is 14 residues long. The germline V gene encodes CDR1 LGHNA and CDR2 YNFKEQ. Trimming took off 4 bases at V and 4 bases at J, with 11 bases between the two ends. The CDR3 loop is CASSPWTGKNIQYF. The CDR3 nucleotides read TGTGCCAGCAGCCCTTGGACTGGAAAAAACATTCAGTACTTC.

This clonotype was seen only a few times. The chain links TRBV3-1 to TRBJ2-1; 10 bases line up with TRBD2. J was trimmed by 10 bases and V by 4 bases; bases with no gene match: 10. The CDR3 runs 15 residues. CDR1 and CDR2 (germline): LGHDT, YNNKEL (reference sequence). The CDR3 coding sequence is TGTGCCAGCAGCCTCGGGGGACTAGCGAAGGGGGAGCAGTTCTTC. As protein: CASSLGGLAKGEQFF.

CDR3 nucleotide sequence: TGTGCCAGCAGCCAAGACGCTTCCACAGATACGCAGTATTTT. Amino acid sequence: CASSQDASTDTQYF. This chain links TRBV4-2 with TRBJ2-3; no clear D gene. V was trimmed by 0 bases and J by 2 bases, leaving 6 bases between them. This CDR3 contains 14 residues. CDR1 and CDR2 from the germline V gene are LGHNA and YNFKEQ.

This clonotype appeared a few times. The chain carries TRBV7-9 and TRBJ2-4, with D perhaps TRBD1 or TRBD2 (5 bases each). CDR1 and CDR2 (germline): SEHNR, FQNEAQ (reference sequence). Trimming cost V 5 bases and J 7 bases, with 24 bases left between them. The CDR3 has 17 residues. CDR3 protein: CASSDIPEGREENIQYF. CDR3 nucleotide sequence: TGTGCCAGCAGCGACATTCCCGAGGGGCGCGAGGAGAACATTCAGTACTTC.

Comments on this clonotype: This may come from a read error, since a much larger clone is one base off. The V and J genes are TRBV7-2 and TRBJ2-5; the match to TRBD2 covers 11 bases. After removal of 5 bases from V and 5 bases from J, the junction contained 4 bases not matched to a gene. This CDR3 contains 14 residues. Germline CDR1 reads SGHTA; CDR2 reads FQGNSA. The CDR3 here is CASSPGTSGETQYF. The CDR3 DNA sequence: TGTGCCAGCAGCCCCGGGACTAGCGGTGAGACCCAGTACTTC.